The T cell receptor (beta chain) described here comes from a study of blood T cell repertoires in COVID-19 (TCRdb year 2020). In terms of the full investigation: Samples from collaborators originated in the United States, Italy and Spain and spanned both the acute and convalescent phases of COVID-19. The prospective study material was composed of cDNA or gDNA derived from T cells, B-cell-depleted T cells, or PBMCs. Subjects who had been exposed to COVID-19, were actively infected with it, or had recovered from it provided the deeply sampled blood TCRbeta repertoires that made up the dataset. A freely available public database, intended as a resource for researchers studying the immune response to SARS-CoV-2, is where the repertoires were released. The samples were drawn from the first 160 participants of the ongoing ImmuneRACE study and from 1,254 subjects provided by 6 global collaborators. Nearly every sample came with metadata listing a de-identified subject ID, COVID-19 status, age in years and sex. Where available, HLA class I and class II types were taken from metadata supplied by the sample provider and were not determined by assay-based typing. Overall study outcomes, separate from this receptor: The amount of clinical and demographic metadata varied by source and participant and was provided uncurated.

Notes on this clone: No cognate antigen has been identified for it. No qualities accompany the bases; no much larger clone lies one base away.

From a lookup of the germline V gene (reference sequence), CDR1 and CDR2 are LNHDA and SQIVND. Relative to germline, V is missing 6 bases and J is missing 5 bases, with 7 bases of the junction outside any gene match. The cysteine opens and the phenylalanine closes a CDR3 of 14 amino acids. Only the CDR3 DNA stays, 42 bases, in frame from base 1. The immunoSEQ Assay, a bias-controlled multiplex PCR, was used to amplify TCRbeta CDR3 regions from genomic DNA. The authors' pipeline ran thus. Nucleated cell counts per sample were estimated from amplification of reference gene primers within the assay. To quantify the absolute abundance of each unique TCRbeta CDR3 rearrangement, sequence reads were collapsed and filtered. Productive Simpson clonality was computed per sample as the square root of Simpson's diversity index over productive rearrangements. What TCRdb holds here is the immuneACCESS table cut down to in-frame rearrangements. Part of the clones is not present; checked against another copy, under half of the missing clones reflect an unresolved V gene, and the others are unexplained. V, J and clone size are taken as reported in that table, and D and trimming were inferred from the DNA itself. The sample includes roughly 130,000 clones, with approximately 80% observed a single time. The ten biggest clones cover roughly 15% of the sample.

Collaborating institutions collected whole blood in K2EDTA tubes following their own protocols. For TCRbeta analysis, collaborators shipped samples as frozen whole blood, isolated PBMCs, or DNA extracted from either of those sample types. This chain is built from TRBV19 and TRBJ1-1; 9 central bases correspond to TRBD1. The sequence was collected from a woman aged 50 to 60 with acute or convalescent COVID-19. Sample: peripheral blood. The encoded CDR3 is CASRDRGGGTEAFF. The DNA sequence follows: TGTGCCAGTAGGGACAGGGGAGGTGGGACTGAAGCTTTCTTT.